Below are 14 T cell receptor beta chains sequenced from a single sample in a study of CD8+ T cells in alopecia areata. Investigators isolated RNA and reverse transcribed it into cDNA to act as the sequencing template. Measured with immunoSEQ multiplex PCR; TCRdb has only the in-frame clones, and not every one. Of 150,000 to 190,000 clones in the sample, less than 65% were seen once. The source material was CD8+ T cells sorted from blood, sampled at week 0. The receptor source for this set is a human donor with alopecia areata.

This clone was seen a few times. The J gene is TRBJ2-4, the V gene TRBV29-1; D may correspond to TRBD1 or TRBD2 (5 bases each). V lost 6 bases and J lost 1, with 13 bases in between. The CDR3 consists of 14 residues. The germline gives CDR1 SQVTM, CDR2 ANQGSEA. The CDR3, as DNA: TGCAGCGTCAAACAGGAGGTGGCCAAAAACATTCAGTACTTC. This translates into CSVKQEVAKNIQYF.

DNA for the CDR3: TGTGCCAGCTCACCAGGGGACGGTTGGGGCATTCAGTACTTC. Its translation: CASSPGDGWGIQYF. This chain joins TRBV18 and TRBJ2-4; TRBD1 or TRBD2 may be the D gene (5 bases each). V was clipped by 2 bases and J by 9 bases, with 14 bases between them. The CDR3 runs to 14 residues. Germline V gives CDR1 KGHSH, CDR2 LQKENI.

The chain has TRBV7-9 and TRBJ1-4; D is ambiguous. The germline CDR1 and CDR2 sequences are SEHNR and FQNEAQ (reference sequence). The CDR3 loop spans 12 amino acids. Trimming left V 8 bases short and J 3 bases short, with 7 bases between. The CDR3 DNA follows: TGTGCCAGCGGTACGGCTAATGAAAAACTGTTTTTT. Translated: CASGTANEKLFF.

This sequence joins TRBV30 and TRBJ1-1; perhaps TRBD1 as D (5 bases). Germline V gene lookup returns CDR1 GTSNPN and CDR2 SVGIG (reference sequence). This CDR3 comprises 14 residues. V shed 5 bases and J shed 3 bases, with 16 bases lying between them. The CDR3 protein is CAWGKLTEDTEAFF. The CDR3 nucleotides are TGTGCCTGGGGAAAATTGACAGAAGACACTGAAGCTTTCTTT.

DNA for the CDR3: TGCAGCGTAATCCGGGACTCAGAGAGGTTGGTTGGCTACACCTTC. Its protein is CSVIRDSERLVGYTF. The V and J genes are TRBV29-1 and TRBJ1-2, with a tentative D call TRBD1 (5 bases). This CDR3 has 15 amino acids. Trimming removed 6 bases from V and 7 bases from J, with 24 bases in between. The V gene's germline CDR1 is SQVTM and CDR2 ANQGSEA.

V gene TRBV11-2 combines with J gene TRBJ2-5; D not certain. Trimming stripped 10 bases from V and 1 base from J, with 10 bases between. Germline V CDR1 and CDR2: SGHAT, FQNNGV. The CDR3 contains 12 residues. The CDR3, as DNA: TGTGCCATCCGGAATGGCCAAGAGACCCAGTACTTC. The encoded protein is CAIRNGQETQYF.

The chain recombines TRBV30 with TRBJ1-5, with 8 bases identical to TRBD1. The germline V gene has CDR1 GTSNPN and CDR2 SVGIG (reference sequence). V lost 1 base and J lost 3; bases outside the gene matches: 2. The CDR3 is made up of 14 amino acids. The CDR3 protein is CAWSEDRVNQPQHF. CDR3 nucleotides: TGTGCCTGGAGTGAGGACAGGGTCAATCAGCCCCAGCATTTT.

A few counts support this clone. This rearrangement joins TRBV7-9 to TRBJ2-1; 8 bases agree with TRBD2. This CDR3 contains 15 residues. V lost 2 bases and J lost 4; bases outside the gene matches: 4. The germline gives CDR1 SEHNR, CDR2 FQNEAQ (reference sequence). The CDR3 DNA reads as TGTGCCAGCAGCTTAAGTAGCGGGGTATACAATGAGCAGTTCTTC. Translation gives CASSLSSGVYNEQFF.

This chain's CDR3 is CASSWASSYNEQFF. In nucleotides, the CDR3 is TGTGCCAGCAGCTGGGCGAGCTCCTACAATGAGCAGTTCTTC. The chain is built from TRBV7-2 and TRBJ2-1; D ambiguous. The ends were cut back, 4 bases at V and 0 bases at J, with 7 bases in the middle. The CDR3 loop spans 14 amino acids. Germline loops: CDR1 SGHTA, CDR2 FQGNSA.

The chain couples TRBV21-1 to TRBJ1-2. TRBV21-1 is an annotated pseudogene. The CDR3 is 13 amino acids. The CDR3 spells CASSNWEKYGYTF. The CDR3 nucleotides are TGTGCCAGCAGCAATTGGGAAAAGTATGGCTACACCTTC.

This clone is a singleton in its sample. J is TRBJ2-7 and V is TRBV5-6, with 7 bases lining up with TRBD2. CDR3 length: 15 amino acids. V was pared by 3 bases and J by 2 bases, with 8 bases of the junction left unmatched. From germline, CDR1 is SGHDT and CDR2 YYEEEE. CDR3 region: CASSSPGEGPYEQYF. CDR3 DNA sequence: TGTGCCAGCAGCTCCCCTGGGGAGGGCCCCTACGAGCAGTACTTC.

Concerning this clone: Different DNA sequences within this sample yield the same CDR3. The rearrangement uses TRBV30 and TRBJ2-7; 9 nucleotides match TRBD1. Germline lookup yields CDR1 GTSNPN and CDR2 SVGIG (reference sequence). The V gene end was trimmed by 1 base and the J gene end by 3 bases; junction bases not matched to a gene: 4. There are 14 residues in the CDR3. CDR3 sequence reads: CAWSAGTGSYEQYF. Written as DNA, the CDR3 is TGTGCCTGGAGTGCCGGGACAGGGAGCTACGAGCAGTACTTC.

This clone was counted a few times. The CDR3 sequence is CAWSYIQRNEQYF. CDR3 in DNA: TGTGCCTGGAGCTACATCCAGAGGAATGAGCAGTACTTC. The rearrangement links TRBV30 to TRBJ2-7; D is uncertain. The germline CDR1 and CDR2 sequences are GTSNPN and SVGIG (reference sequence). There are 13 residues in the CDR3. V was clipped by 3 bases and J by 7 bases, with 16 bases between them. Complete variable domain (other parts from reference TRBV30 and TRBJ2-7): SQTIHQWPATLVQPVGSPLSLECTVEGTSNPNLYWYRQAAGRGLQLLFYSVGIGQISSEVPQNLSASRPQDRQFILSSKKLLLSDSGFYLCAWSYIQRNEQYFGPGTRLTVT.

The CDR3 protein is CASSLGGAVNSPLHF. CDR3 coding DNA: TGTGCCAGCAGCTTGGGGGGAGCTGTTAATTCACCCCTCCACTTT. The V and J genes are TRBV5-6 and TRBJ1-6; D uncertain. The CDR3 sequence is 15 residues long. The germline V and J ends were trimmed by 0 bases and 6 bases, with 10 bases remaining between them. The V gene's germline CDR1 is SGHDT and CDR2 YYEEEE.